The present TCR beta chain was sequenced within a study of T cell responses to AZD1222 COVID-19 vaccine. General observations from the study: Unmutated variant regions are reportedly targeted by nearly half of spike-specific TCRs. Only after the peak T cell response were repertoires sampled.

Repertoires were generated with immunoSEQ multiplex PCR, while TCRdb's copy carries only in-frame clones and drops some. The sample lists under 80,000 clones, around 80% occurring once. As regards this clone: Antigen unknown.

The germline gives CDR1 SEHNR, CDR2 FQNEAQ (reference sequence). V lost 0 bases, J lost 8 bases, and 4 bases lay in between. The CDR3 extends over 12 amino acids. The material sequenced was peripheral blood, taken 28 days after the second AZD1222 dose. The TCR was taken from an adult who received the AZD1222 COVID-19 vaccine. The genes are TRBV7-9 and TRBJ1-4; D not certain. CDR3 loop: CASSLAREKLFF. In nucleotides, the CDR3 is TGTGCCAGCAGCTTAGCGCGGGAAAAACTGTTTTTT.